The TCR beta chain described here comes from a study of T cells in localized non-small cell lung cancer. The CDR3 runs 15 residues. After removal of 6 bases from V and 1 base from J, the junction contained 6 bases not matched to a gene. Germline loops: CDR1 LNHNV, CDR2 YYDKDF (reference sequence). Only in-frame clones appear in the TCRdb table, and some are missing; sequencing was by immunoSEQ multiplex PCR. Of over 25,000 clones in the sample, 91% are singletons; the top ten hold about 6%. This receptor was taken from a man aged 40 to 70 with stage II lung adenocarcinoma. Sequencing used PBMCs, obtained before any cancer treatment. This sequence joins TRBV15 and TRBJ2-3, with 8 nucleotides matching TRBD2. Here the CDR3 reads CATSELAVGTDTQYF. The CDR3 nucleotides are TGTGCCACCAGTGAACTAGCGGTGGGCACAGATACGCAGTATTTT.